The following is a TCR beta chain sequence with its context. What it binds is not known. Trimming at V came to 0 bases and at J to 8 bases, leaving 9 bases not matched to a gene. In germline, CDR1 is SGHVT, CDR2 SQSDAQ. The CDR3 sequence is 16 residues long. The data are from a study of cytomegalovirus exposure and HLA in healthy donors. The donors were part of the validation cohort, which consisted of over a hundred subjects and was separate from the first cohort of around 620 subjects. Notes on the study in general: Researchers counted over 150 TCR beta chains as cytomegalovirus-associated.

Profiled with immunoSEQ multiplex PCR; TCRdb holds only in-frame clones, not every one. The sample holds fewer than 130,000 clones, approximately 87% seen once. The V and J genes are TRBV7-4 and TRBJ2-1, with 8 positions matching TRBD2. Material for sequencing was PBMCs. This TCR was sampled from a woman under 40 in good health and CMV-seropositive. The CDR3 region is CASSLAPGGRSDEQFF. The CDR3 bases are TGTGCCAGCAGCTTAGCGCCGGGGGGGCGGTCGGATGAGCAGTTCTTC. Using reference TRBV7-4 and TRBJ2-1 for the parts outside the CDR3, the full variable domain is GAGVSQSPRYKVAKRGRDVALRCDSISGHVTLYWYRQTLGQGSEVLTYSQSDAQRDKSGRPSGRFSAERPERSVSTLKIQRTEQGDSAVYLCASSLAPGGRSDEQFFGPGTRLTVL.